Presented here are 27 T cell receptor beta chains from one specimen sequenced in a study of T-cell reconstitution after alpha-beta-depleted transplantation in children. As it was prepared, the TCRbeta library received unique molecular identifiers. A single record per CDR3 protein comes from TCRdb applying MiXCR to the PCR reads. The table has about 610,000 distinct CDR3 sequences, over 9.5% seen once. Material: PBMCs from the stem cell graft donor, obtained from the stem cell graft. These receptors all come from a human donor who donated a stem cell graft to a child with acute myeloid leukemia.

This clonotype was counted many times. This rearrangement joins TRBV9 to TRBJ2-7; D might be TRBD2 (6 bases). The V end was cut by 0 bases, the J end by 5 bases, with 15 bases between. The CDR3 is made up of 15 amino acids. In germline, CDR1 is SGDLS, CDR2 YYNGEE. As DNA, the CDR3 is TGTGCCAGCAGCGTAGGAAGAGGGAGGACGGACGAGCAGTACTTC. Amino acids: CASSVGRGRTDEQYF.

The table lists this clonotype with a few counts. The CDR3 DNA is TGCGCCAGCAGCGCGGACTCAGGTGTAGGGACTAATGAAAAACTGTTTTTT. As protein: CASSADSGVGTNEKLFF. The chain is built from TRBV5-1 and TRBJ1-4, with D unresolved. The germline gives CDR1 SGHRS, CDR2 YFSETQ. V was clipped by 4 bases and J by 2 bases, with 18 bases between them. This CDR3 spans 17 amino acids.

This sequence joins TRBV27 and TRBJ2-1; 8 bases line up with TRBD2. The CDR3 runs 17 residues. The V segment lost 2 bases and the J segment 12 bases; nucleotides outside the gene matches: 18. Germline CDR1 and CDR2: MNHEY and SMNVEV (reference sequence). CDR3 loop: CASSLTASGPPLDGQFF. The CDR3 nucleotides read TGTGCCAGCAGTTTAACTGCTAGCGGGCCCCCCTTGGATGGGCAGTTCTTC.

In DNA, the CDR3 is TGCAGCGTCAGGGGGGCGCGGAACACCGGGGAGCTGTTTTTT. Translation gives CSVRGARNTGELFF. The chain has TRBV29-1 and TRBJ2-2, with D maybe TRBD1 (7 bases). The CDR3 has 14 amino acids. Trimming shortened V by 6 bases and J by 1 base, and 12 bases separated the two germline ends. Germline V CDR1 and CDR2: SQVTM, ANQGSEA.

This clonotype was counted many times. J is TRBJ2-7 and V is TRBV20-1; 10 bases match TRBD1. The CDR3 runs to 15 residues. Germline trimming cut 4 bases from V and 6 bases from J; bases unmatched to any gene: 12. Per germline, CDR1 DFQATT and CDR2 SNEGSKA (reference sequence). The CDR3 reads CSATKQPGQGFEQYF. For the CDR3, the DNA is TGCAGTGCTACTAAGCAACCGGGACAGGGGTTCGAGCAGTACTTC.

In this sample, this clonotype turned up many times. This rearrangement joins TRBV3-1 to TRBJ2-1; TRBD1 agrees at 9 bases. The J segment lost 2 bases and the V segment lost 5 bases, leaving 10 bases of the junction unmatched. CDR1 and CDR2 (germline): LGHDT, YNNKEL (reference sequence). CDR3 length equals 17 residues. CDR3 sequence reads: CASSGRGQGVAYNEQFF. The DNA of the CDR3 is TGTGCCAGCAGCGGACGGGGACAGGGAGTAGCCTACAATGAGCAGTTCTTC.

The CDR3 region is CASSPVPNTEAFF. In DNA form, the CDR3 reads TGCGCCAGCAGCCCGGTGCCCAACACTGAAGCTTTCTTT. The V and J genes are TRBV5-1 and TRBJ1-1; D is unclear. Trimming took 4 bases from V and 2 from J, leaving 9 bases between them. This CDR3 has 13 amino acids. Germline V gene data show CDR1 as SGHRS and CDR2 as YFSETQ.

This clonotype was seen ten or more times. This rearrangement joins TRBV29-1 to TRBJ2-3; D gene ambiguous. Between the trimmed V and J ends, which lost 7 bases and 4 bases, there was a span of 12 bases. CDR3 size: 12 residues. In germline, CDR1 is SQVTM, CDR2 ANQGSEA. CDR3: CSATLLSDTQYF. The CDR3 DNA reads TGCAGCGCCACCCTCTTATCAGATACGCAGTATTTT.

This clonotype was seen a handful of times. The rearrangement links TRBV3-1 to TRBJ2-3, with 9 nucleotides matching TRBD1. The germline CDR1 and CDR2 sequences are LGHDT and YNNKEL (reference sequence). V dropped 4 bases and J dropped 3; count of bases not matched to a gene: 5. This CDR3 contains 15 residues. For the CDR3, the DNA is TGTGCCAGCAGCCTACAGGGGGCTGGGACAGATACGCAGTATTTT. It codes for CASSLQGAGTDTQYF.

A few counts support this clonotype. For the CDR3, the DNA is TGTGCCATCAGTGCCTATAGCGGGGGGGATAATGAGCAGTTCTTC. Translating it yields CAISAYSGGDNEQFF. The genes are TRBV10-3 and TRBJ2-1; 11 bases line up with TRBD2. J gave up 7 bases and V 4 bases, and 6 bases lay outside the gene matches. The CDR3 is 15 residues long. Germline-derived CDR1 and CDR2 are ENHRY and SYGVKD.

This chain links TRBV29-1 with TRBJ2-5, with TRBD2 as a possible D gene (5 bases). CDR3 length: 13 amino acids. V lost 4 bases and J lost 5, with 14 bases in between. Germline loops: CDR1 SQVTM, CDR2 ANQGSEA. The CDR3 region is CSVVYQTGETQYF. Written as DNA, the CDR3 is TGCAGCGTTGTGTACCAAACGGGGGAGACCCAGTACTTC.

This clonotype was detected only a few times. This chain's CDR3 is CSVAGSASGLAEPGELFF. In DNA form, the CDR3 reads TGCAGCGTCGCCGGGTCGGCGTCCGGACTGGCGGAGCCCGGGGAGCTGTTTTTT. The chain recombines TRBV29-1 with TRBJ2-2; tentatively, D is TRBD2 (5 bases). Between the trimmed V and J ends, which lost 6 bases and 6 bases, there was a span of 29 bases. This CDR3 contains 18 residues. Germline CDR1 is SQVTM and CDR2 is ANQGSEA.

A single count supports this clonotype. This chain joins TRBV7-3 and TRBJ2-3; tentatively, D is TRBD2 (5 bases). CDR3 length equals 13 residues. Germline CDR1 reads SGHTA; CDR2 reads FQGTGA. The V end was cut by 3 bases, the J end by 10 bases, with 14 bases between. DNA for the CDR3: TGTGCCAGCAGCTTGGAGCGGAAGAGCCCGCAGTATTTT. Amino acids: CASSLERKSPQYF.

This sequence joins TRBV7-9 and TRBJ2-3, with 8 bases lining up with TRBD2. The CDR3 runs to 14 residues. V lost 7 bases, J lost 6 bases, and 9 bases stayed unmatched. Germline V gives CDR1 SEHNR, CDR2 FQNEAQ (reference sequence). The CDR3 sequence: CASNRAGVVDTQYF. In DNA form, the CDR3 reads TGTGCCAGCAACCGAGCGGGGGTCGTTGATACGCAGTATTTT.

This clonotype was seen more than once but under ten times. The chain is built from TRBV20-1 and TRBJ2-7, with 8 bases fitting TRBD2. The CDR3 has 14 amino acids. Germline CDR1 and CDR2: DFQATT and SNEGSKA (reference sequence). V shed 2 bases and J 0 bases; nucleotides not matched to a gene: 3. The CDR3: CSARSGTSSYEQYF. For the CDR3, the DNA is TGCAGTGCTAGATCCGGGACTAGCTCCTACGAGCAGTACTTC.

This clonotype was found a few times. The CDR3 spells CASSQAAAGEPDTQYF. The CDR3, as DNA: TGTGCCAGCAGCCAAGCGGCAGCGGGAGAACCAGATACGCAGTATTTT. This chain connects TRBV4-2 to TRBJ2-3, with 8 nucleotides matching TRBD2. Germline values: CDR1 LGHNA, CDR2 YNFKEQ. With V trimmed by 1 base and J by 4 bases, 7 bases remained unmatched. CDR3 length: 16 amino acids.

A few counts support this clonotype. This chain uses TRBV4-3 with TRBJ2-7; 8 bases map to TRBD2. Germline V gene data show CDR1 as LGHNA and CDR2 as YSLEER. This CDR3 spans 17 amino acids. After removal of 2 bases from V and 6 bases from J, the junction contained 15 bases not matched to a gene. The CDR3 sequence: CASSQFLGSAGVFEQYF. The CDR3 DNA follows: TGCGCCAGCAGCCAATTCTTGGGGTCAGCGGGAGTTTTCGAGCAGTACTTC.

In its sample, this clonotype was seen many times. V is TRBV5-1 and J is TRBJ2-2; no definite D call. With 4 bases removed from V and 6 bases from J, the gap between germline ends came to 10 bases. Germline values: CDR1 SGHRS, CDR2 YFSETQ. CDR3 size: 13 residues. As DNA, the CDR3 is TGCGCCAGCAGCAACGATCGGGCCGGGGAGCTGTTTTTT. This encodes CASSNDRAGELFF. Variable domain in full (rest from reference TRBV5-1 and TRBJ2-2): KAGVTQTPRYLIKTRGQQVTLSCSPISGHRSVSWYQQTPGQGLQFLFEYFSETQRNKGNFPGRFSGRQFSNSRSEMNVSTLELGDSALYLCASSNDRAGELFFGEGSRLTVL.

To note about this clonotype: Since a much larger clone is just one base distant, this may be a read error. Because the CDR3's place on the DNA is in doubt, the DNA is left out and the CDR3 is given as listed by TCRdb. This chain connects TRBV29-1 to TRBJ2-3; the D call of TRBD1 is as the table states it, not checked on the DNA. Germline V gene data show CDR1 as SQVTM and CDR2 as ANQGSEA. The CDR3 comprises 14 residues, both ends counted. CDR3 sequence reads: CSVGQGAWADTRYF.

The chain carries TRBV12-3 or TRBV12-4 and TRBJ1-6; 7 nucleotides align to TRBD1. The length of the CDR3 is 15 residues. The trim removed 6 bases at V and 7 bases at J, leaving 9 bases unmatched. The CDR3 sequence is CASSPQQGVNSPLHF. CDR3 sequence (DNA): TGTGCCAGCAGCCCGCAGCAGGGGGTAAATTCACCCCTCCACTTT.

J is TRBJ2-7 and V is TRBV25-1; D might be TRBD2 (6 bases). The V gene lost 9 bases and the J gene lost 3 bases, with 15 bases spanning the gap. CDR3 size: 13 residues. Looked up from germline, CDR1 is MGHDK and CDR2 is SYGVNS. In nucleotides, the CDR3 is TGTGCCAGTGCCCGAGTGGGGGGCTACGAGCAGTACTTC. Amino acid sequence: CASARVGGYEQYF.

At least ten counts were recorded for this clonotype. The V and J genes are TRBV6-5 and TRBJ2-7, with D possibly being TRBD2 (5 bases). The V gene lost 0 bases and the J gene lost 6 bases, with 9 bases spanning the gap. Germline V gene lookup returns CDR1 MNHEY and CDR2 SVGAGI. The CDR3 runs 13 residues. The CDR3 nucleotides read TGTGCCAGCAGTTACTCGAAAGGAGGCGAGCAGTACTTC. This sequence encodes CASSYSKGGEQYF.

This clonotype has a count of ten or more. The chain has TRBV19 and TRBJ2-1; TRBD2 matches at 9 bases. Germline-derived CDR1 and CDR2 are LNHDA and SQIVND (reference sequence). CDR3 size: 15 residues. Trimming took 5 bases from V and 4 from J; bases not matched to a gene: 6. The CDR3 DNA reads as TGTGCCAGTAGTTCTGCGGGAGGGAAATACAATGAGCAGTTCTTC. This encodes CASSSAGGKYNEQFF.

This clonotype occurred many times. The rearrangement links TRBV6-1 to TRBJ2-5, with TRBD2 matching over 12 bases. Germline CDR1 MNHNS, CDR2 SASEGT. The CDR3 sequence is 16 residues long. The V segment lost 5 bases and the J segment 5 bases; nucleotides outside the gene matches: 9. For the CDR3, the DNA is TGTGCCAGCAGTATCCCGACTAGCGGGAGTGGGGAGACCCAGTACTTC. Translating it yields CASSIPTSGSGETQYF.

Many counts were recorded for this clonotype. V gene TRBV20-1 combines with J gene TRBJ2-2; D not certain. CDR1 and CDR2 (germline): DFQATT, SNEGSKA (reference sequence). V was pared by 8 bases and J by 7 bases, with 23 bases between. This CDR3 has 15 amino acids. The CDR3 sequence is CSPAGGRRGGGELFF. The CDR3 region has the DNA TGCAGTCCCGCAGGTGGTCGGAGAGGCGGCGGGGAGCTGTTTTTT.

A few counts support this clonotype. The chain couples TRBV7-2 to TRBJ1-1; no clear D gene. The germline V gene encodes CDR1 SGHTA and CDR2 FQGNSA. This CDR3 has 13 amino acids. V lost 0 bases to trimming and J lost 6 bases, with 8 bases between them. The CDR3, as DNA: TGTGCCAGCAGCTTAGCGCCGGGAGCTGAAGCTTTCTTT. It encodes CASSLAPGAEAFF.

This chain links TRBV5-1 with TRBJ1-1, with D hard to call. The CDR3 runs 12 residues. V was shortened by 0 bases and J by 7 bases, with 7 bases between the two germline ends. Germline V CDR1 and CDR2: SGHRS, YFSETQ. CDR3 in DNA: TGCGCCAGCAGCTTGGGGAGTAGTGAAGCTTTCTTT. As protein: CASSLGSSEAFF.